The clone carrying this T cell receptor beta chain has more than one count but fewer than ten. Original methodology: From reference gene primer amplification, estimates of nucleated cell counts were derived. Method: immunoSEQ multiplex PCR; TCRdb's copy keeps in-frame clones and lacks some. V, J and clone size were drawn from that table, and D and trimming were deduced from the DNA. The profile shows 150,000 to 200,000 clones, under 80% of them singletons. With 4 bases removed from V and 1 base from J, the gap between germline ends came to 14 bases. Germline assignment: CDR1 SGHKS and CDR2 YYEKEE (reference sequence). The CDR3 sequence is 15 residues long. The entry originates in a study of blood T cell repertoires in COVID-19. On the study more broadly: Whether acute or convalescent, the COVID-19 samples came from the United States, Italy and Spain.

The receptor's source is a man aged 50 or older who had recovered from COVID-19. The sequenced sample consisted of peripheral blood. This chain links TRBV5-5 with TRBJ2-5; tentative D call: TRBD2 (6 bases). The CDR3 here is CASSLRVGGQETQYF. In nucleotides, the CDR3 is TGTGCCAGCAGCCTCCGCGTGGGGGGCCAAGAGACCCAGTACTTC.